The 24 T cell receptor beta chains below were found in one sample sequenced in a study of regulatory dendritic cells for organ transplantation. Sequencing used immunoSEQ multiplex PCR; TCRdb keeps in-frame clones, though not all of them. The sample yields some 35,000 clones, roughly nine tenths seen once. The sample consisted of naive CD4+ T cells from blood. Sample subset: CD45RA+ naive T cells. The receptors stem from a human donor in good health.

The J gene is TRBJ1-1, the V gene TRBV19, with 7 bases identical to TRBD1. The CDR3 has 14 residues. CDR1 and CDR2 from the germline V gene are LNHDA and SQIVND (reference sequence). V gave up 7 bases and J gave up 12 bases; unmatched junction bases: 17. CDR3 nucleotide sequence: TGTGCCAGTAAGTCCGACAGGGCAACATCCGGACCTTTCTTT. This gives the protein CASKSDRATSGPFF.

This chain uses TRBV5-1 with TRBJ2-7, with 9 bases fitting TRBD2. Looked up from germline, CDR1 is SGHRS and CDR2 is YFSETQ. CDR3 length: 11 amino acids. With 7 bases clipped from V and 5 bases from J, the junction kept 1 base outside the gene matches. The CDR3: CASRLADEQYF. CDR3 nucleotides: TGCGCCAGCCGACTAGCGGACGAGCAGTACTTC.

This sequence joins TRBV29-1 and TRBJ2-5, with 11 nucleotides matching TRBD2. Germline CDR1 is SQVTM and CDR2 is ANQGSEA. V was pared by 0 bases and J by 5 bases, with 8 bases of the junction left unmatched. The CDR3 extends over 16 amino acids. CDR3 region: CSVEDLLAGGLETQYF. The CDR3 DNA sequence: TGCAGCGTTGAAGATCTCCTAGCGGGAGGTCTGGAGACCCAGTACTTC.

This chain links TRBV7-2 with TRBJ2-3; 10 bases are a match to TRBD2. The CDR3 contains 16 residues. The germline gives CDR1 SGHTA, CDR2 FQGNSA. Losses at the gene ends were 4 bases for V and 4 bases for J; bases not matched to a gene: 8. The CDR3 bases are TGTGCCAGCAGCTCGCTCAGCGGGGGGGCCCCAGATACGCAGTATTTT. This sequence encodes CASSSLSGGAPDTQYF. Together with reference TRBV7-2 and TRBJ2-3, the CDR3 gives the full variable domain: GAGVSQSPSNKVTEKGKDVELRCDPISGHTALYWYRQSLGQGLEFLIYFQGNSAPDKSGLPSDRFSAERTGGSVSTLTIQRTQQEDSAVYLCASSSLSGGAPDTQYFGPGTRLTVL.

V is TRBV30 and J is TRBJ1-5; 7 bases line up with TRBD1. Unmatched junction bases numbered 8, after V lost 5 bases and J lost 7 bases. Germline loops: CDR1 GTSNPN, CDR2 SVGIG (reference sequence). The CDR3 contains 13 residues. The CDR3 coding sequence is TGTGCCTGGGCCCGAACAGGGGACCAGCCCCAGCATTTT. Translated: CAWARTGDQPQHF.

The chain has TRBV28 and TRBJ2-3; D is perhaps TRBD1 (6 bases). CDR1 is MDHEN, CDR2 SYDVKM, per germline. V lost 5 bases to trimming and J lost 3 bases, with 18 bases between them. CDR3 length: 16 residues. CDR3 loop: CASSPQGHVGTDTQYF. CDR3 in DNA: TGTGCCAGCAGTCCCCAGGGACACGTAGGGACAGATACGCAGTATTTT.

The chain is built from TRBV5-5 and TRBJ1-4; D is possibly TRBD1 (5 bases). V was clipped by 2 bases and J by 10 bases, with 27 bases between them. The CDR3 spans 18 residues. CDR1 SGHKS and CDR2 YYEKEE come from the germline V gene (reference sequence). The CDR3 DNA reads as TGTGCCAGCAGCTTATTCGGGCAGGGTGGTCGGCATGAAGGAAAACTGTTTTTT. Protein product: CASSLFGQGGRHEGKLFF.

V and J are TRBV19 and TRBJ2-3; 10 nucleotides align to TRBD2. There are 16 residues in the CDR3. Germline V gene data show CDR1 as LNHDA and CDR2 as SQIVND (reference sequence). V lost 5 bases, J lost 5 bases, and 10 bases stayed unmatched. The CDR3, as DNA: TGTGCCAGTAGTCCAAAAGCGGGAGGGCGTGGAGATACGCAGTATTTT. The encoded protein is CASSPKAGGRGDTQYF.

The V call is TRBV19, the J call TRBJ1-3; D call uncertain. Trimming removed 0 bases at V and 1 base at J, with 4 bases between. The germline CDR1 and CDR2 sequences are LNHDA and SQIVND (reference sequence). CDR3 length: 14 amino acids. CDR3 nucleotide sequence: TGTGCCAGTAGTATAGAACCGTCTGGAAACACCATATATTTT. Protein sequence: CASSIEPSGNTIYF.

V gene TRBV4-2 combines with J gene TRBJ1-3, with D unclear. The CDR3 is 11 residues long. Per germline, CDR1 LGHNA and CDR2 YNFKEQ. V dropped 3 bases and J dropped 8 bases, with 5 bases sitting between them. The CDR3 is CASSHKDTIYF. In nucleotides, the CDR3 is TGTGCCAGCAGCCATAAGGACACCATATATTTT.

The rearrangement joins TRBV30 to TRBJ2-7, with 9 positions matching TRBD1. The CDR3 has 16 amino acids. The germline CDR1 and CDR2 sequences are GTSNPN and SVGIG (reference sequence). V dropped 3 bases and J dropped 3; count of bases not matched to a gene: 12. The CDR3 DNA is TGTGCCTGGAGCGGACCCGGGACAGGGAAAATCTACGAGCAGTACTTC. Translated: CAWSGPGTGKIYEQYF. Full variable domain (remainder filled in from reference TRBV30 and TRBJ2-7): SQTIHQWPATLVQPVGSPLSLECTVEGTSNPNLYWYRQAAGRGLQLLFYSVGIGQISSEVPQNLSASRPQDRQFILSSKKLLLSDSGFYLCAWSGPGTGKIYEQYFGPGTRLTVT.

This chain connects TRBV19 to TRBJ2-5; D might be TRBD1 or TRBD2, each matching 5 bases. The germline V gene has CDR1 LNHDA and CDR2 SQIVND (reference sequence). V was cut by 1 base and J by 4 bases, with 7 bases left in between. The CDR3 consists of 13 residues. The DNA for the CDR3 is TGTGCCAGTAGTATAGTGAGGGGAGAGACCCAGTACTTC. Its protein is CASSIVRGETQYF.

This clone appeared once. This chain uses TRBV28 with TRBJ1-4; D gene uncertain. The CDR3 runs 15 residues. V gave up 5 bases and J gave up 7 bases, with 17 bases separating them. Germline CDR1 and CDR2: MDHEN and SYDVKM. The CDR3 region has the DNA TGTGCCAGCAGTCCCGTCCCTAGGTCTCGTGAAAAACTGTTTTTT. This gives the protein CASSPVPRSREKLFF. The full variable domain, completed using reference TRBV28 and TRBJ1-4, is DVKVTQSSRYLVKRTGEKVFLECVQDMDHENMFWYRQDPGLGLRLIYFSYDVKMKEKGDIPEGYSVSREKKERFSLILESASTNQTSMYLCASSPVPRSREKLFFGSGTQLSVL.

The chain recombines TRBV29-1 with TRBJ2-4; TRBD1 is a possible D gene (5 bases). The CDR3 has 12 residues. V gave up 4 bases and J gave up 8 bases, with 12 bases separating them. Germline lookup yields CDR1 SQVTM and CDR2 ANQGSEA. The CDR3 DNA follows: TGCAGCGTTGTAATAGGCAGGGACATTCAGTACTTC. Translation: CSVVIGRDIQYF.

The chain carries TRBV18 and TRBJ1-3; D gene uncertain. The CDR3 runs to 14 residues. The ends were cut back, 0 bases at V and 2 bases at J, with 5 bases in the middle. The germline gives CDR1 KGHSH, CDR2 LQKENI. The DNA of the CDR3 is TGTGCCAGCTCACCACCGGAACCTGGAAACACCATATATTTT. Translating gives CASSPPEPGNTIYF.

CDR3 loop: CSAILTHTQYF. The DNA for the CDR3 is TGCAGCGCGATCCTCACCCATACGCAGTATTTT. This chain uses TRBV20-1 with TRBJ2-3, with D unclear. CDR3 length: 11 amino acids. The germline gives CDR1 DFQATT, CDR2 SNEGSKA (reference sequence).

The chain carries TRBV7-2 and TRBJ2-1; no clear D. The CDR3 has 15 residues. V dropped 2 bases and J dropped 1 base, with 9 bases sitting between them. Germline V gene lookup returns CDR1 SGHTA and CDR2 FQGNSA. CDR3 sequence (DNA): TGTGCCAGCAGCTTAAATCGGGTATCCTACAATGAGCAGTTCTTC. This translates into CASSLNRVSYNEQFF.

The V call is TRBV7-2, the J call TRBJ2-7, with TRBD2 as a possible D gene (5 bases). V lost 3 bases to trimming and J lost 6 bases, with 12 bases between them. Germline V CDR1 and CDR2: SGHTA, FQGNSA. This CDR3 spans 13 amino acids. CDR3 region: CASSLLEGVEQYF. CDR3 nucleotide sequence: TGTGCCAGCAGCTTGCTAGAGGGTGTCGAGCAGTACTTC.

This chain joins TRBV5-6 and TRBJ2-5; 9 bases are shared with TRBD2. The CDR3 runs 17 residues. The V gene end was trimmed by 1 base and the J gene end by 4 bases; junction bases not matched to a gene: 11. Per the germline V gene, CDR1 is SGHDT and CDR2 is YYEEEE. The CDR3 loop reads CASSLYRTSALLETQYF. CDR3 DNA: TGTGCCAGCAGCTTGTATAGGACTAGCGCATTGTTAGAGACCCAGTACTTC.

The V call is TRBV7-2, the J call TRBJ2-1; TRBD2 is a possible D gene (6 bases). CDR1 and CDR2 (germline): SGHTA, FQGNSA. V was pared by 1 base and J by 7 bases, with 20 bases between. CDR3 length: 17 amino acids. The CDR3 DNA is TGTGCCAGCAGCTTAGTAGCTGTCGGGAGAGTAATAAATGAGCAGTTCTTC. Translating it yields CASSLVAVGRVINEQFF. Variable domain in full (rest from reference TRBV7-2 and TRBJ2-1): GAGVSQSPSNKVTEKGKDVELRCDPISGHTALYWYRQSLGQGLEFLIYFQGNSAPDKSGLPSDRFSAERTGGSVSTLTIQRTQQEDSAVYLCASSLVAVGRVINEQFFGPGTRLTVL.

In the case of this clone: Other DNA variants within this sample encode the same CDR3. The chain joins TRBV18 to TRBJ2-7; tentative D call: TRBD1 (5 bases). The CDR3 runs to 13 residues. The germline V gene encodes CDR1 KGHSH and CDR2 LQKENI. V lost 3 bases to trimming and J lost 2 bases, with 8 bases between them. CDR3 protein: CASSPDSPYEQYF. CDR3 sequence (DNA): TGTGCCAGCTCACCCGACAGCCCCTACGAGCAGTACTTC.

The CDR3 region has the DNA TGTGCCAGCAGTTTATTTCAACGGGGATCCTATAATTCACCCCTCCACTTT. This sequence encodes CASSLFQRGSYNSPLHF. The chain employs TRBV27 and TRBJ1-6, with D unclear. There are 17 residues in the CDR3. V was trimmed by 1 base and J by 1 base, leaving 11 bases between them. Germline CDR1 reads MNHEY; CDR2 reads SMNVEV (reference sequence).

The rearrangement uses TRBV9 and TRBJ1-3, with a tentative D call TRBD1 (5 bases). Germline V lookup: CDR1 SGDLS, CDR2 YYNGEE. This CDR3 is 14 amino acids long. V lost 6 bases, J lost 4 bases, and 14 bases lay in between. The DNA of the CDR3 is TGTGCCAGCACCATAGGGGCCGCGGGAAACACCATATATTTT. It translates to CASTIGAAGNTIYF.

The chain recombines TRBV28 with TRBJ1-5; D possibly corresponds to TRBD1 (5 bases). CDR1 is MDHEN and CDR2 is SYDVKM in the germline V gene. Trimming pared 6 bases from V and 3 bases from J, leaving 18 bases between. There are 16 residues in the CDR3. The CDR3 protein is CASRPIRWGDNQPQHF. CDR3 nucleotides: TGTGCCAGCAGACCCATTAGGTGGGGGGACAATCAGCCCCAGCATTTT.